The 27 T cell receptor beta chains given below trace back to one sample, sequenced in a study of regulatory T cells in long-lasting Graves disease (dated by TCRdb to the early 2020s). Libraries were constructed by multiplex PCR. Data came from an Illumina HiSeq 4000. CDR3 regions were amplified by Arm-PCR with iRepertoire HTBI primers to construct TCR beta libraries. TCRdb redid the processing of the public reads, applying fastp at Q25 and MiXCR, and retained in-frame beta chains. Every entry covers one CDR3 protein and lists the most common genes and DNA from its rows. For this sample there are nearly 350,000 distinct CDR3 sequences; about 20% appear just once. The ten largest clones capture 29% of the sample. Per the publication, the time point label means: persistent/refractory GD, antithyroid drugs over 5 years with positive TRAb. For both TCR sequencing and RNA sequencing, RNA was extracted from PBMCs using TRIzol.

Sequenced material: peripheral blood mononuclear cells (PBMCs), taken when the disease was refractory, from a patient treated with antithyroid drugs. The receptors derive from a female donor with Graves disease.

Concerning this clonotype: A much larger clone lies one base from this, so it may be a read error. The chain recombines TRBV28 with TRBJ1-3; perhaps TRBD1 as D (5 bases). Germline V gives CDR1 MDHEN, CDR2 SYDVKM. The length of the CDR3 is 14 residues. The chain's CDR3 is CASSSPGSGSTIYF. CDR3 DNA sequence: TGTGCCAGCAGTTCTCCAGGGTCTGGAAGCACCATATATTTT.

Many counts were recorded for this clonotype. This chain joins TRBV6-1 and TRBJ2-2; D unresolved. The CDR3 runs 15 residues. The germline V and J ends were trimmed by 4 bases and 4 bases, with 13 bases remaining between them. Germline-derived CDR1 and CDR2 are MNHNS and SASEGT. This CDR3 is CASSATPPGTGELFF. The CDR3 nucleotides read TGTGCCAGCAGTGCTACACCGCCGGGCACCGGGGAGCTGTTTTTT.

V and J are TRBV6-5 and TRBJ2-7; D remains unclear. This CDR3 contains 15 residues. V was shortened by 2 bases and J by 7 bases, with 18 bases between the two germline ends. Germline values: CDR1 MNHEY, CDR2 SVGAGI. This CDR3 is CASSYPLALTGEQYF. The CDR3 nucleotides read TGTGCCAGCAGTTACCCCCTGGCGCTCACTGGTGAGCAGTACTTC.

This clonotype was seen a handful of times. V usage is TRBV5-1 and J usage is TRBJ2-5; 7 bases align to TRBD1. The CDR3 length is 14 residues. The germline V gene has CDR1 SGHRS and CDR2 YFSETQ. Losses at the gene ends were 4 bases for V and 1 base for J; bases not matched to a gene: 4. CDR3 coding DNA: TGCGCCAGCAGCCAACAGGGGCTCCAAGAGACCCAGTACTTC. It is translated as CASSQQGLQETQYF.

This clonotype was counted ten times or more. The chain combines TRBV3-1 with TRBJ1-4, with D perhaps matching TRBD1 (6 bases). The germline V and J ends were trimmed by 5 bases and 11 bases, with 9 bases remaining between them. Germline V lookup: CDR1 LGHDT, CDR2 YNNKEL (reference sequence). This CDR3 is built from 11 residues. The CDR3 loop reads CASSSGDKLFF. DNA of the CDR3: TGTGCCAGCAGCTCAGGGGATAAACTGTTTTTT.

V usage is TRBV19 and J usage is TRBJ2-7, with D unresolved. The CDR3 spans 14 residues. Per the germline V gene, CDR1 is LNHDA and CDR2 is SQIVND (reference sequence). Trimming removed 5 bases from V and 2 bases from J, with 13 bases in between. The CDR3 here is CASSATDTPYEQYF. The CDR3 DNA follows: TGTGCCAGTAGTGCGACTGACACGCCCTACGAGCAGTACTTC.

The sample holds many counts of this clonotype. This chain links TRBV7-6 with TRBJ1-1; 12 positions match TRBD1. The V gene end was trimmed by 4 bases and the J gene end by 1 base; junction bases not matched to a gene: 10. The CDR3 loop spans 18 amino acids. Looked up from germline, CDR1 is SGHVS and CDR2 is FNYEAQ. CDR3 sequence: CASSSIIRDRGRNTEAFF. CDR3 coding DNA: TGTGCCAGCAGCTCTATAATCCGGGACAGGGGGCGGAACACTGAAGCTTTCTTT.

In regard to this clonotype: A much larger clone lies a single base off, so this may be a read error. The chain recombines TRBV11-2 with TRBJ1-5, with D unclear. V was trimmed by 1 base and J by 9 bases, leaving 10 bases between them. The CDR3 is 13 amino acids. Germline lookup yields CDR1 SGHAT and CDR2 FQNNGV. CDR3 coding DNA: TGTGCCAGCAGCTTAGGGTTAGGCCGGCCCCAGCATTTT. This codes for CASSLGLGRPQHF.

The chain combines TRBV27 with TRBJ1-6, with TRBD1 matching over 11 bases. The V and J ends lost 5 bases and 6 bases, in that order; junction bases with no gene match: 6. The CDR3 consists of 16 residues. Germline V lookup: CDR1 MNHEY, CDR2 SMNVEV (reference sequence). The CDR3 coding sequence is TGTGCCAGCAGTCCGGCAGGGACAGGGGGTAATTCACCCCTCCACTTT. Protein sequence: CASSPAGTGGNSPLHF.

This clonotype has only a few counts. The rearrangement joins TRBV7-9 to TRBJ2-7; TRBD2 matches 15 bases. After removal of 4 bases from V and 3 bases from J, the junction contained 7 bases not matched to a gene. Per the germline V gene, CDR1 is SEHNR and CDR2 is FQNEAQ (reference sequence). There are 17 residues in the CDR3. CDR3 in DNA: TGTGCCAGCAGCTCATGGACTAGCGGGAGGGATCTCTACGAGCAGTACTTC. Translation gives CASSSWTSGRDLYEQYF.

This clonotype occurred a few times. One end of the junction is discordant with germline, which a read error may explain. The chain joins TRBV9 to TRBJ1-6, with D hard to call. The CDR3 consists of 9 residues. CDR1 is SGDLS, CDR2 YYNGEE, per germline. CDR3 in DNA: TGTGCCGGCAGCTCACCCCTCCACTTT. It specifies CAGSSPLHF.

The V gene is TRBV18, the J gene TRBJ1-1; TRBD1 aligns across 7 bases. The trim removed 6 bases at V and 2 bases at J, leaving 6 bases unmatched. The CDR3 spans 14 residues. Looked up from germline, CDR1 is KGHSH and CDR2 is LQKENI. CDR3 bases: TGTGCCAGCTCGGAGGGGACAGCTAACACTGAAGCTTTCTTT. This gives the protein CASSEGTANTEAFF.

This clonotype was seen only a few times. The CDR3 DNA sequence: TGTGCCAGCAGCCAAGGGGTAATGTACACCGGGGAGCTGTTTTTT. This sequence encodes CASSQGVMYTGELFF. The chain employs TRBV5-8 and TRBJ2-2; the D gene is possibly TRBD1 (5 bases). Trimming removed 4 bases at V and 3 bases at J, with 13 bases between. Germline V gives CDR1 SGHTS, CDR2 YDEGEE. The CDR3 covers 15 residues.

This clonotype has a count of ten or more. This chain links TRBV7-2 with TRBJ1-2; TRBD1 matches at 8 bases. This CDR3 is built from 15 residues. Germline CDR1 and CDR2: SGHTA and FQGNSA. With V trimmed by 2 bases and J by 8 bases, 10 bases remained unmatched. Here the CDR3 DNA reads TGTGCCAGCAGCTTAAAGGCGGTCAGGGGGCCCGGCTACACCTTC. Translation gives CASSLKAVRGPGYTF.

This clonotype was seen a handful of times. J is TRBJ1-3 and V is TRBV11-2, with unresolved D. Trimming removed 3 bases at V and 0 bases at J, with 9 bases between. Germline assignment: CDR1 SGHAT and CDR2 FQNNGV. The CDR3 covers 15 residues. The CDR3 DNA is TGTGCCAGCAGCTTTATTTCTACCTCTGGAAACACCATATATTTT. Translating gives CASSFISTSGNTIYF. Full variable domain (remainder filled in from reference TRBV11-2 and TRBJ1-3): EAGVAQSPRYKIIEKRQSVAFWCNPISGHATLYWYQQILGQGPKLLIQFQNNGVVDDSQLPKDRFSAERLKGVDSTLKIQPAKLEDSAVYLCASSFISTSGNTIYFGEGSWLTVV.

This clonotype has a count of ten or more. The genes are TRBV19 and TRBJ1-6; tentatively, D is TRBD1 (6 bases). V dropped 9 bases and J dropped 7 bases, with 13 bases sitting between them. Germline V gene sequence: CDR1 LNHDA, CDR2 SQIVND (reference sequence). This CDR3 is 13 amino acids long. The DNA of the CDR3 is TGTGCCAGCTCGATGGGGGCAAATTCACCCCTCCACTTT. It specifies CASSMGANSPLHF.

This clonotype occurred a few times. The rearrangement uses TRBV27 and TRBJ2-5; D gene unclear. Trimming took off 6 bases at V and 2 bases at J, with 16 bases between the two ends. Germline V lookup: CDR1 MNHEY, CDR2 SMNVEV (reference sequence). The CDR3 spans 15 residues. CDR3 sequence: CASSPGGRFQETQYF. CDR3 nucleotides: TGTGCCAGCAGCCCAGGTGGTAGGTTTCAAGAGACCCAGTACTTC.

This clonotype occurred a few times. The chain joins TRBV13 to TRBJ1-3; the D is unclear. Per the germline V gene, CDR1 is PRHDT and CDR2 is FYEKMQ (reference sequence). V lost 4 bases to trimming and J lost 0 bases, with 10 bases between them. This CDR3 contains 15 residues. The CDR3, as DNA: TGTGCCAGCAGCTATCGGCCCGACTCTGGAAACACCATATATTTT. This codes for CASSYRPDSGNTIYF.

In its sample, this clonotype was seen a few times. The chain recombines TRBV20-1 with TRBJ2-1, with a weak D call TRBD2 (5 bases). Germline lookup yields CDR1 DFQATT and CDR2 SNEGSKA (reference sequence). The length of the CDR3 is 17 residues. V dropped 5 bases and J dropped 0 bases, with 20 bases sitting between them. Here the CDR3 reads CSAGRAGVRISYNEQFF. The CDR3 coding sequence is TGCAGTGCTGGCCGGGCGGGCGTACGTATCTCCTACAATGAGCAGTTCTTC.

Many counts were recorded for this clonotype. V and J are TRBV19 and TRBJ1-2; D remains unclear. Germline V gene lookup returns CDR1 LNHDA and CDR2 SQIVND (reference sequence). V gave up 1 base and J gave up 5 bases, with 14 bases separating them. The CDR3 totals 15 residues. DNA of the CDR3: TGTGCCAGTAGTATAGCGGCAGCAGCGGGGTATGGCTACACCTTC. It codes for CASSIAAAAGYGYTF.

The chain employs TRBV7-8 and TRBJ2-2, with 11 nucleotides matching TRBD1. The V gene's germline CDR1 is SGHVS and CDR2 FQNEAQ. The CDR3 runs to 18 residues. J gave up 1 base and V 5 bases, and 9 bases lay outside the gene matches. CDR3 sequence: CASSGPGTGGVNTGELFF. The DNA of the CDR3 is TGTGCCAGCAGCGGACCCGGGACAGGGGGGGTGAACACCGGGGAGCTGTTTTTT.

This clonotype has only a few counts. J is TRBJ2-2 and V is TRBV12-3 or TRBV12-4, with D hard to call. V lost 0 bases and J lost 7, with 12 bases in between. The CDR3 runs to 15 residues. CDR3 in DNA: TGTGCCAGCAGTTTAGCATCAGGAGACATCGGGGAGCTGTTTTTT. This sequence encodes CASSLASGDIGELFF.

Ten or more counts support this clonotype. The rearrangement uses TRBV12-5 and TRBJ2-7; 7 nucleotides align to TRBD1. V was pared by 0 bases and J by 5 bases, with 19 bases of the junction left unmatched. CDR3 length: 19 residues. The germline V gene has CDR1 LGHNT and CDR2 FRNRAP. This CDR3 is CASGLVVDRARPGGHEQYF. CDR3 nucleotides: TGTGCTAGTGGTTTGGTAGTAGACAGGGCCAGGCCCGGCGGACACGAGCAGTACTTC.

This clonotype was counted a few times. This clone may be a read error of a much larger clone one base away. The CDR3 does not end in the conserved phenylalanine or tryptophan, so this is likely a read error. The rearrangement uses TRBV12-3 or TRBV12-4 and TRBJ1-2; no firm D call. The CDR3 covers 14 residues. Trimming removed 2 bases at V and 1 base at J, with 8 bases between. CDR3 protein: CASSLMLDNYGYTL. The CDR3 DNA is TGTGCCAGCAGTTTAATGTTAGATAACTATGGCTACACCCTC.

This clonotype was detected a few times. CDR3 sequence: CASSFTPLQRFPDGYTF. The CDR3 DNA follows: TGTGCCAGCAGTTTTACCCCATTGCAACGTTTCCCGGATGGCTACACCTTC. V and J are TRBV28 and TRBJ1-2, with D hard to call. The CDR3 extends over 17 amino acids. Germline CDR1 is MDHEN and CDR2 is SYDVKM. Trimming removed 3 bases from V and 6 bases from J, with 23 bases in between.

The chain couples TRBV11-2 to TRBJ1-6; D is possibly TRBD1 (5 bases). Trimming stripped 2 bases from V and 7 bases from J, with 18 bases between. Germline-derived CDR1 and CDR2 are SGHAT and FQNNGV. The CDR3 sequence is 17 residues long. The CDR3 protein is CASSLPRGGGVNSPLHF. The CDR3 coding sequence is TGTGCCAGCAGCTTACCCCGGGGGGGAGGGGTAAATTCACCCCTCCACTTT.

The genes are TRBV9 and TRBJ1-1; 8 bases agree with TRBD1. Germline V gives CDR1 SGDLS, CDR2 YYNGEE. Losses at the gene ends were 0 bases for V and 0 bases for J; bases not matched to a gene: 7. The CDR3 runs to 17 residues. The CDR3 is CASSVGQGTYLNTEAFF. CDR3 bases: TGTGCCAGCAGCGTAGGACAGGGGACTTACTTGAACACTGAAGCTTTCTTT.